This TCR beta chain is from a study of vaccination and CD4 T cells after COVID-19. For the study at large: The cells were exposed to overlapping spike peptides originating from SARS-CoV-2, HCoV-NL63, HCoV-OC43 and HCoV-229E for stimulation.

Treatment in this sample: approximately 9-day PBMC culture with coronavirus spike peptide pools or control peptides (ViraFEST assay). Peptide pool stimulation in ViraFEST expanded antigen-specific T cells, whose TCRs were then sequenced. Sequence data for DNA of cultured CD4+ T cells were generated by the Oncomine TCR Beta short-read assay. It was from cultured CD4+ T cells that genomic DNA was extracted. From the PCR reads, TCRdb called clonotypes with MiXCR, one entry per CDR3 protein. The sample has over 15,000 distinct CDR3 sequences, 55% seen once. The CDR3 loop spans 14 amino acids. V was cut by 5 bases and J by 4 bases, with 14 bases left in between. CDR1 is MNHEY and CDR2 is SMNVEV in the germline V gene (reference sequence). About this clonotype: What it recognizes is unknown.

V gene TRBV27 combines with J gene TRBJ2-5; TRBD2 might be the D (5 bases). Sequencing was done on a sample of CD4+ T cells from blood, cultured in vitro. The sequence came from a human donor who had recovered from COVID-19. The CDR3 DNA reads TGTGCCAGCAGTCACCCCAGCGGAGGAGAGACCCAGTACTTC. It translates to CASSHPSGGETQYF.